This paragraph reports one T cell receptor (beta chain). This specimen belongs to a study of blood T cell repertoires in COVID-19. The overall study: Sites in the United States, Italy and Spain provided acute and convalescent COVID-19 samples. PBMCs, B-cell-depleted T cells, or T cells provided the cDNA or gDNA that made up the material.

Trimming took 2 bases from V and 3 from J, leaving 20 bases between them. This CDR3 comprises 17 residues. CDR1 is MNHNS, CDR2 SASEGT, per germline. Original data processing: The authors estimated nucleated cell counts from reference gene primer amplification. The repertoire was sequenced with immunoSEQ multiplex PCR; TCRdb's copy has only in-frame clones and lacks some. V, J and clone size were drawn from that table, and D and trimming were deduced from the DNA. The profile shows over 95,000 clones, approximately 80% of them singletons. The chain has TRBV6-1 and TRBJ2-7, with a tentative D call TRBD1 (6 bases). The receptor was derived from a human donor in a cohort sampled during active COVID-19. Sequenced material: peripheral blood. The CDR3 region has the DNA TGTGCCAGCAGTGAAAGTCGTAGACAGGCCGGGATCTACGAGCAGTACTTC. It specifies CASSESRRQAGIYEQYF.